The present T cell receptor (beta chain) was sequenced within a study of blood T cell repertoires in COVID-19. Study overall: T cells, B-cell-depleted T cells, or PBMCs supplied cDNA or gDNA.

As handled by the study authors: By means of reference gene primer amplification, nucleated cell counts were estimated. Data came from immunoSEQ multiplex PCR; TCRdb stores just in-frame clones and leaves some out. V and J calls and clone size are given by that table; D and trimming were obtained from the DNA. The sample consists of about 350,000 clones, 88% of them appearing once. The CDR3 totals 16 residues. CDR1 is KGHSH, CDR2 LQKENI, per germline. Trimming at V came to 3 bases and at J to 0 bases, leaving 6 bases not matched to a gene. The chain couples TRBV18 to TRBJ1-2; TRBD1 agrees at 8 bases. The receptor was derived from a woman aged 30 to 39 who had been exposed to COVID-19. Sequenced: PBMCs or T cells enriched from blood (not recorded which). For the CDR3, the DNA is TGTGCCAGCTCACCTACGACAGGGGTGACTAACTATGGCTACACCTTC. Translated, it gives CASSPTTGVTNYGYTF.